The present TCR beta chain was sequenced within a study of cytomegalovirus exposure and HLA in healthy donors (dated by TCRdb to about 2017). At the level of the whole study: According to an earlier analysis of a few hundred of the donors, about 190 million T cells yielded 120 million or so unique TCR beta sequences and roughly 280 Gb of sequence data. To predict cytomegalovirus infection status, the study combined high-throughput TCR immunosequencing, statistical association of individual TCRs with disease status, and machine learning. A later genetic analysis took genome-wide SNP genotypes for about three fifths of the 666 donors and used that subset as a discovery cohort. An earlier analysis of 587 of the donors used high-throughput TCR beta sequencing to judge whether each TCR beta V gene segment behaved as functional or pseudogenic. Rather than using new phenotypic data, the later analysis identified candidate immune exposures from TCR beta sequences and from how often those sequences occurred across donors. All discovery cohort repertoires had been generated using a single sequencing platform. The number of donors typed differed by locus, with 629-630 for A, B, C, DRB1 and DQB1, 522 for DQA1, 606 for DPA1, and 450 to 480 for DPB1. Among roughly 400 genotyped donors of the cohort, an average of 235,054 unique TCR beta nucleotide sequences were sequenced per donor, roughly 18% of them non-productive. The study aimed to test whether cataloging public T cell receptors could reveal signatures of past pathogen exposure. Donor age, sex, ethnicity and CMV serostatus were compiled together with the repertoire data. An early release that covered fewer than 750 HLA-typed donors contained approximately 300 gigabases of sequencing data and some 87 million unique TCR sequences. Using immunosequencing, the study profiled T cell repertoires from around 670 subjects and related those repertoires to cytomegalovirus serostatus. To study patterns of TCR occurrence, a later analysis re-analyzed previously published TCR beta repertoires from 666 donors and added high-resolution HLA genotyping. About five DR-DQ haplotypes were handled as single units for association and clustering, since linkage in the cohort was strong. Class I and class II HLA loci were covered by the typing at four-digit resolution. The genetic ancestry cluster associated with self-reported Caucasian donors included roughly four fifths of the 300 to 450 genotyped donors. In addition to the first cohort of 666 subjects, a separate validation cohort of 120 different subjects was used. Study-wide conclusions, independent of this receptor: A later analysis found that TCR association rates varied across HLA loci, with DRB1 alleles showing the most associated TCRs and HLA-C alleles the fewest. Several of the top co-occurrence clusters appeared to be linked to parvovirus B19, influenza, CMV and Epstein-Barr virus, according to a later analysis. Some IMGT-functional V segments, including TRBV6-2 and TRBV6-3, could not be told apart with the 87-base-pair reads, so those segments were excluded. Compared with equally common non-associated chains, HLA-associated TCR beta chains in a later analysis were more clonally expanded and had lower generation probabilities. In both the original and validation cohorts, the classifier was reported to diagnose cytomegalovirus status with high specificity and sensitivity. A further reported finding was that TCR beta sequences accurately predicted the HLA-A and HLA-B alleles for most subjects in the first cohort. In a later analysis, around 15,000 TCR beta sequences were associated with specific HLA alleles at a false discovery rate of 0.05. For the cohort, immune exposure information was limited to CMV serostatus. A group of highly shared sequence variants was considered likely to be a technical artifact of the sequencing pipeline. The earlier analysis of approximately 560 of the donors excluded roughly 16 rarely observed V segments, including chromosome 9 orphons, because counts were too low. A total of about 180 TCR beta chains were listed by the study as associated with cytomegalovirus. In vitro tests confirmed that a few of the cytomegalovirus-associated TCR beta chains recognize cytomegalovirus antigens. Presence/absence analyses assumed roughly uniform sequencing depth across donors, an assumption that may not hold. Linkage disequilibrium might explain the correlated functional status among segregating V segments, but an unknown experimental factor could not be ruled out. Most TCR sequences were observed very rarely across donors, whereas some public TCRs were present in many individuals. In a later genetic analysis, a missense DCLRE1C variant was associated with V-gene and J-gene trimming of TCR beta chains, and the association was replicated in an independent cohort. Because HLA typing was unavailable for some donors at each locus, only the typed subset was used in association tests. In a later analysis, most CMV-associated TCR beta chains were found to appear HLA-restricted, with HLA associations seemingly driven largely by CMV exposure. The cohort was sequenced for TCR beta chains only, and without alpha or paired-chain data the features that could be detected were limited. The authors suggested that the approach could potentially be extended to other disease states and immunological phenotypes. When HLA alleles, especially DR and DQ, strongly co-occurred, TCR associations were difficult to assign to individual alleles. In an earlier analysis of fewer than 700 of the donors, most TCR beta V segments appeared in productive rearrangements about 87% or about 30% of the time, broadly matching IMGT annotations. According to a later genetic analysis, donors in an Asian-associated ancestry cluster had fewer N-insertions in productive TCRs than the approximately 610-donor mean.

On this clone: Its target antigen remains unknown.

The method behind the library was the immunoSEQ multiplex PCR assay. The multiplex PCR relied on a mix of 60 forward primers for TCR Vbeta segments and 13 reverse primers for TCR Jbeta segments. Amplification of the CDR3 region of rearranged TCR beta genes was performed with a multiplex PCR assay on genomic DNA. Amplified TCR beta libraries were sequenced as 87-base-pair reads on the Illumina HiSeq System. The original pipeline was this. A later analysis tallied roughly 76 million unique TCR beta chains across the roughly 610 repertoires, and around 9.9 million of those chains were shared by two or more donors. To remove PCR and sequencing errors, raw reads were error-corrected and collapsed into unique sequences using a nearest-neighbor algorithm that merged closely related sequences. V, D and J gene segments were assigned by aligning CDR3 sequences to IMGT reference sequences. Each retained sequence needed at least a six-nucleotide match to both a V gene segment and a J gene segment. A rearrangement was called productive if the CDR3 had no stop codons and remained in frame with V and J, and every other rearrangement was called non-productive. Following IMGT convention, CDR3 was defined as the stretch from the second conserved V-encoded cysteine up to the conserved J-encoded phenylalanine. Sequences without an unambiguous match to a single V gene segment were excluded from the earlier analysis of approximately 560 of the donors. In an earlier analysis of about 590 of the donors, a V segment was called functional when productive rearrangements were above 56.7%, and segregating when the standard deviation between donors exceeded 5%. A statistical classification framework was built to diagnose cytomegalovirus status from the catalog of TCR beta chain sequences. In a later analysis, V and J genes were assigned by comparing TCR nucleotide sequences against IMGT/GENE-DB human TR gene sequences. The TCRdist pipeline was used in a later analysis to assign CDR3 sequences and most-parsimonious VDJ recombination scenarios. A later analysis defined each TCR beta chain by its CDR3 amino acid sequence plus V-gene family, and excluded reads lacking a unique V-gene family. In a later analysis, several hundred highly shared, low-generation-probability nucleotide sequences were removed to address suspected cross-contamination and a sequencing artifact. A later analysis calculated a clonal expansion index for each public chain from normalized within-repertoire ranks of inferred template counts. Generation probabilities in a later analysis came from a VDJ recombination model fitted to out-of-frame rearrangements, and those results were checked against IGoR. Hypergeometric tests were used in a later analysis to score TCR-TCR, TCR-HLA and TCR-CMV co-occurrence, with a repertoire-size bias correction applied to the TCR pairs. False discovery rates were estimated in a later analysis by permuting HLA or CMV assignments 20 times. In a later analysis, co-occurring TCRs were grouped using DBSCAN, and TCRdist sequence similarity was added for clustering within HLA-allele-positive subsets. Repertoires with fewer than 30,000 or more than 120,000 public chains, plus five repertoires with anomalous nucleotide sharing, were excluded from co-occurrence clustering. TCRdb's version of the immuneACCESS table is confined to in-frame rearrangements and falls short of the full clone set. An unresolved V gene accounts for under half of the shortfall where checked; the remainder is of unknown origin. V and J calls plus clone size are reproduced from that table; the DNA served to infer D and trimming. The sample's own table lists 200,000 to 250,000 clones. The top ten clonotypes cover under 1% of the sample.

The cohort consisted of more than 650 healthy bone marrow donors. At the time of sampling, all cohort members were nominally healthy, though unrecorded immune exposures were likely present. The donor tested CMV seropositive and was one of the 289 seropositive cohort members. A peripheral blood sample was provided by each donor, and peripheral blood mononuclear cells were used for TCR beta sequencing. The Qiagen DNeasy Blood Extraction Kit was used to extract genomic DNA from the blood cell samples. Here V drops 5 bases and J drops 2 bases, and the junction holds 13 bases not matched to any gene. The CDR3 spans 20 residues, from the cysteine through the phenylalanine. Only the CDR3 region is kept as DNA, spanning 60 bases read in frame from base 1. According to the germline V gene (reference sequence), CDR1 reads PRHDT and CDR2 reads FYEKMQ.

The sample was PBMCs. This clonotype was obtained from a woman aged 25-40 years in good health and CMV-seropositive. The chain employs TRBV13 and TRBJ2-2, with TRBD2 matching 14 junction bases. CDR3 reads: CASSPYRSTSGGANTGELFF. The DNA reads TGTGCCAGCAGCCCTTACCGTTCGACTAGCGGGGGGGCAAACACCGGGGAGCTGTTTTTT.